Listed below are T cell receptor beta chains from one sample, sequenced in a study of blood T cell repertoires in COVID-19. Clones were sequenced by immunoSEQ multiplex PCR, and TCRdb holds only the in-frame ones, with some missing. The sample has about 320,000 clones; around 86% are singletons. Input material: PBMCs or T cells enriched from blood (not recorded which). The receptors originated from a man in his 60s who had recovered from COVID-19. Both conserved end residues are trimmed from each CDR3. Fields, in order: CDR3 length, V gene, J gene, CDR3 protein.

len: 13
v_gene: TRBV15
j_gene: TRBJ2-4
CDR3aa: ATSRGPIGKNIQY

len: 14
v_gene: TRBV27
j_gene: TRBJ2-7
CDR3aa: ASSPRRSGTILEQY

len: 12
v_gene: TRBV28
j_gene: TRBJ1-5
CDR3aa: ATDRKDNNQPQH

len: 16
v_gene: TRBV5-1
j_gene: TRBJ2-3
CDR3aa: ASSLAVIAGASTDTQY

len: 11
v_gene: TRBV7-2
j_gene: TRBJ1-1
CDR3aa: ASSLDRNTEAF

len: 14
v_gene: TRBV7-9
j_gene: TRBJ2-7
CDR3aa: ASSLDLGGTAYEQY

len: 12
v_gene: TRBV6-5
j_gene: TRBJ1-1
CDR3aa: ASSPIQGNTEAF

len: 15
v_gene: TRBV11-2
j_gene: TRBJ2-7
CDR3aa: ASSLPLPGQGSYEQY

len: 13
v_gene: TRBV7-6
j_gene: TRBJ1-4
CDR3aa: ASSLVAGGEEKLF

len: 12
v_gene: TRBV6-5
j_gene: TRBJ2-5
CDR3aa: ASSYSSGRETQY

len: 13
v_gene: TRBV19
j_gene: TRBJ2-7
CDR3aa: ASSIDSGSSYEQY

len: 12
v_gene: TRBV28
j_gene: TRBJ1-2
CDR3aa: ASSLVQGAFGYT

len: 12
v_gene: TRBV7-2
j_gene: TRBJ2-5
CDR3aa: ASSYSGGHETQY

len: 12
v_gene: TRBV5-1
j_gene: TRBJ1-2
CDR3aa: ASSPGQINYGYT

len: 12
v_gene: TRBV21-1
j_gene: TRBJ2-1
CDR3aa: ASNPRTGYNEQF

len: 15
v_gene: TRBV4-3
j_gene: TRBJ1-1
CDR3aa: ASSQDRRTGANTEAF

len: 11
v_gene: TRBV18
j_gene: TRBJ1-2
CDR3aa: ASSPASGDGYT

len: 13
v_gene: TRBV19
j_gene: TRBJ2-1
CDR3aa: ASSYAASGKNEQF

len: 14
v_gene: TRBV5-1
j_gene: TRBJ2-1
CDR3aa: ASSFLPGPPGGEQF

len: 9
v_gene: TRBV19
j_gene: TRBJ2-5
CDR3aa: ASTNGETQY

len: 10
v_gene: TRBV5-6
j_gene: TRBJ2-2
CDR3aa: ASSLYSGELF

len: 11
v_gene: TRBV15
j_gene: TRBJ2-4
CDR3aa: ATSRDPGGIQY

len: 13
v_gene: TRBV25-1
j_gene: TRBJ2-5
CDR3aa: ASNGPHQGTETQY

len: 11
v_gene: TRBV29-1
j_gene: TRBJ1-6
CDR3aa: SVGYGGDSPLH

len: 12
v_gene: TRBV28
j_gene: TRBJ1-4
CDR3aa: ASSVPGLGEKLF

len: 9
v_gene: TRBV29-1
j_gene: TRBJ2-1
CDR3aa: SVAGGDEQF

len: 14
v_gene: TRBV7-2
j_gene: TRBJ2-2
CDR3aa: ASSKGLAGGLSELF

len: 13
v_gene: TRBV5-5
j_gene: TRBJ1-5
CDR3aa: ASSLEQGAWQPQH

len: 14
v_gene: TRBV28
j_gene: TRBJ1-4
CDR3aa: ASSFTRTGGGRKLF

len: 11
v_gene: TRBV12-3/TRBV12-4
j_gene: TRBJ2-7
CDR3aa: ASSRDRAYEQY

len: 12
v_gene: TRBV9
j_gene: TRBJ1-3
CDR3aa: ASSAQGSGNTIY

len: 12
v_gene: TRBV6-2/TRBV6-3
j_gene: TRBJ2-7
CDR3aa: ASSYAGGSYEQY

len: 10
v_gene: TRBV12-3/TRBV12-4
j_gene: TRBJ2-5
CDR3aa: ASSLVSETQY

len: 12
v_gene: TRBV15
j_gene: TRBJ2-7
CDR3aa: ATSGFAGPYEQY

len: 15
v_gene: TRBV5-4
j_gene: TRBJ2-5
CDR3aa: ASTWGASGRFQETQY

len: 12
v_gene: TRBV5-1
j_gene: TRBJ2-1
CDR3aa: ASSYEGLVGEQF

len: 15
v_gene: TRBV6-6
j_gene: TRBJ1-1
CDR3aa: ASSPWNRDLRNTEAF

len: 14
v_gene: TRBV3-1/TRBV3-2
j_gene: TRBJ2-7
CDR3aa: ASSQGSGKLSYEQY

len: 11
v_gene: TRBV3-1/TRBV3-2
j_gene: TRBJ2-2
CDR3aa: ASSNTGYGELF

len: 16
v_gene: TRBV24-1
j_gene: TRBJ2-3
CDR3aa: ATSDPVFPAGESDTQY

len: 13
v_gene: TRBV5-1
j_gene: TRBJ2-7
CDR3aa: ASSQGVGITYEQY

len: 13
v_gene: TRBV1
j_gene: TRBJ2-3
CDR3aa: TSSQTSGSTDTQY

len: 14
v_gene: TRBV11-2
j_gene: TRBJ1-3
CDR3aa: ASSSRQGIRGNTIY

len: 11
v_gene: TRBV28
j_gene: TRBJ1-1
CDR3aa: ASTQGVGTEAF

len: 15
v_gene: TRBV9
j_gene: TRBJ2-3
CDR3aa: ASSVAASGSRTDTQY

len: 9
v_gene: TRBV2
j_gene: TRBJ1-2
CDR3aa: ARGQLYGYT

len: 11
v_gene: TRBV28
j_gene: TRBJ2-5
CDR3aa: ASSFGNQETQY

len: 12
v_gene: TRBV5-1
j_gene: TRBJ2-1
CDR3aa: ASRQRELYNEQF

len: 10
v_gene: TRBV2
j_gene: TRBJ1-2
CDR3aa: ASSGSNYGYT

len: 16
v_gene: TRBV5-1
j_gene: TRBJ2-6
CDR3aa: ASSLAGQGALGANVLT

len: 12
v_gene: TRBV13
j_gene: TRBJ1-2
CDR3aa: ASSLDGNSRGYT

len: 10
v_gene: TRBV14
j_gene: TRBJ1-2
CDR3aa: ASSQDTRGYT